The rows below give T cell receptor beta chains drawn from one sample of a study of OX40 agonist ivuxolimab in advanced cancers. The data were produced by immunoSEQ multiplex PCR, yet TCRdb's version contains in-frame clones alone and is incomplete. The data contain some 50,000 clones, approximately 90% of them singletons. Source: CD4+ or CD8+ T cells sorted from blood, taken in a trial of the OX40 agonist ivuxolimab. The source of these receptors is an adult with an advanced solid tumor such as melanoma, head and neck, liver or kidney cancer. Both conserved end residues are part of each CDR3. D genes are given only for firm matches. The size entry is marked missing in some rows and otherwise reads once, few, many or a size class.

CDR3nt: TGCGCCAGCAGCCAAGCTAGCGGGGGTACAGATACGCAGTATTTT
CDR3aa: CASSQASGGTDTQYF
d_gene: TRBD2
v_gene: TRBV4-1
abundance: .
j_gene: TRBJ2-3

CDR3nt: TGTGCCAGCAGCCGAAACCTAGCGGGGGGCCGGGAGACCCAGTACTTC
CDR3aa: CASSRNLAGGRETQYF
d_gene: TRBD2
v_gene: TRBV5-4
abundance: .
j_gene: TRBJ2-5

CDR3nt: TGTGCCAGCAGCCAATCGTCGGGTTACGAGCAGTACTTC
CDR3aa: CASSQSSGYEQYF
d_gene: .
v_gene: TRBV4-2
abundance: .
j_gene: TRBJ2-7

CDR3nt: TGCGCCAGCAGCTCTGGAGATGATACAGATACGCAGTATTTT
CDR3aa: CASSSGDDTDTQYF
d_gene: .
v_gene: TRBV5-1
abundance: .
j_gene: TRBJ2-3

CDR3nt: TGTGCCAGCAGCGTAGCGGATCTAACTAGCGAGAGCTACAATGAGCAGTTCTTC
CDR3aa: CASSVADLTSESYNEQFF
d_gene: TRBD2
v_gene: TRBV9
abundance: .
j_gene: TRBJ2-1

CDR3nt: TGTGCCTGGAGTTGGTTAGCGGGAGAGGGGGGGACCCAGTACTTC
CDR3aa: CAWSWLAGEGGTQYF
d_gene: TRBD2
v_gene: TRBV30
abundance: .
j_gene: TRBJ2-5

CDR3nt: TGTGCCAGCAGTCTAGCGGGAGGGATCTACGAGCAGTACTTC
CDR3aa: CASSLAGGIYEQYF
d_gene: TRBD2
v_gene: TRBV27
abundance: .
j_gene: TRBJ2-7

CDR3nt: TGTGCCAGCTGCCGGAGGAATCAGCCCCAGCATTTT
CDR3aa: CASCRRNQPQHF
d_gene: .
v_gene: TRBV28
abundance: .
j_gene: TRBJ1-5

CDR3nt: TGTGCCAGCAGAACCGCAGGGGAAGATACGCAGTATTTT
CDR3aa: CASRTAGEDTQYF
d_gene: .
v_gene: TRBV5-4
abundance: .
j_gene: TRBJ2-3

CDR3nt: TGTGCCAGCAGTGCCATGTTAGCCGGGGAGCTGTTTTTT
CDR3aa: CASSAMLAGELFF
d_gene: .
v_gene: TRBV6-1
abundance: .
j_gene: TRBJ2-2

CDR3nt: TGTGCCAGTAGTTCACAGGGAAGGATCACTGAAGCTTTCTTT
CDR3aa: CASSSQGRITEAFF
d_gene: .
v_gene: TRBV19
abundance: .
j_gene: TRBJ1-1

CDR3nt: TGTGCCAGCAGCCGGACGGGCTATGGCTACACCTTC
CDR3aa: CASSRTGYGYTF
d_gene: .
v_gene: TRBV9
abundance: .
j_gene: TRBJ1-2

CDR3nt: TGTGCCAGCAGCCTATGGGCCCTTGGGGGCGGGGAGCTGTTTTTT
CDR3aa: CASSLWALGGGELFF
d_gene: .
v_gene: TRBV9
abundance: .
j_gene: TRBJ2-2

CDR3nt: TGTGCCAGCAGTTTCCTAGCGGGGACAGATACGCAGTATTTT
CDR3aa: CASSFLAGTDTQYF
d_gene: TRBD2
v_gene: TRBV28
abundance: .
j_gene: TRBJ2-3

CDR3nt: TGTGCCAGCAGCCCCCGGGGGCGGGATCCCTCCTACGAGCAGTACTTC
CDR3aa: CASSPRGRDPSYEQYF
d_gene: .
v_gene: TRBV28
abundance: .
j_gene: TRBJ2-7

CDR3nt: TGTGCCATCAGCGGGACAGGCTCCTACAATGAGCAGTTCTTC
CDR3aa: CAISGTGSYNEQFF
d_gene: TRBD1
v_gene: TRBV10-3
abundance: .
j_gene: TRBJ2-1

CDR3nt: TGTGCCAGTAGTACCTCCGGGACTAGCGGGGATACGCAGTATTTT
CDR3aa: CASSTSGTSGDTQYF
d_gene: TRBD2
v_gene: TRBV19
abundance: .
j_gene: TRBJ2-3

CDR3nt: TGTGCCAGCAGTTACGGGTTACAGTCGGGCAATCAGCCCCAGCATTTT
CDR3aa: CASSYGLQSGNQPQHF
d_gene: .
v_gene: TRBV6-6
abundance: few
j_gene: TRBJ1-5

CDR3nt: TGTGCCAGCAGCTTAGGACCGAGCTCCTACAATGAGCAGTTCTTC
CDR3aa: CASSLGPSSYNEQFF
d_gene: .
v_gene: TRBV7-3
abundance: .
j_gene: TRBJ2-1

CDR3nt: TGTGCCAGTAGTATAGCTAGCTCCTACAATGAGCAGTTCTTC
CDR3aa: CASSIASSYNEQFF
d_gene: .
v_gene: TRBV19
abundance: .
j_gene: TRBJ2-1

CDR3nt: TGTGCCAGCAGTTTCTCCCATAATCCGGAAGCTTTCTTT
CDR3aa: CASSFSHNPEAFF
d_gene: .
v_gene: TRBV6-5
abundance: .
j_gene: TRBJ1-1

CDR3nt: TGTGCCAGCAGCTCGACCCCTTCGGAGGAGCAGTACTTC
CDR3aa: CASSSTPSEEQYF
d_gene: .
v_gene: TRBV5-4
abundance: once
j_gene: TRBJ2-7

CDR3nt: TGTGCCAGCAGCGTAGAACACCTAGGAGGCGGAACAGATACGCAGTATTTT
CDR3aa: CASSVEHLGGGTDTQYF
d_gene: .
v_gene: TRBV9
abundance: once
j_gene: TRBJ2-3

CDR3nt: TGTGCCAGCAGCCCTATAGCGGGAGTGAACACCGGGGAGCTGTTTTTT
CDR3aa: CASSPIAGVNTGELFF
d_gene: TRBD2
v_gene: TRBV14
abundance: .
j_gene: TRBJ2-2

CDR3nt: TGTGCCAGCAGCGCGAGCGGGAGCGGTACAGATACGCAGTATTTT
CDR3aa: CASSASGSGTDTQYF
d_gene: TRBD2
v_gene: TRBV9
abundance: .
j_gene: TRBJ2-3

CDR3nt: TGTGCCAGCAGTGAAGCGATAGTACGCGCCCACGAGCAGTACTTC
CDR3aa: CASSEAIVRAHEQYF
d_gene: .
v_gene: TRBV6-1
abundance: .
j_gene: TRBJ2-7

CDR3nt: TGTGCCAGCAGCTTTCTGGGCGAGCAGTACTTC
CDR3aa: CASSFLGEQYF
d_gene: .
v_gene: TRBV11-2
abundance: .
j_gene: TRBJ2-7

CDR3nt: TGTGCCAGCAGCATAGCCGGGACTTGGGGGGAAAAACTGTTTTTT
CDR3aa: CASSIAGTWGEKLFF
d_gene: .
v_gene: TRBV27
abundance: medium-sized
j_gene: TRBJ1-4

CDR3nt: TGTGCCAGCAGCTTAGTTGGGGGGAGCCAAGAGACCCAGTACTTC
CDR3aa: CASSLVGGSQETQYF
d_gene: .
v_gene: TRBV7-9
abundance: .
j_gene: TRBJ2-5

CDR3nt: TGTGCCAGCAGCCCGGGACAGGATAACACCGGGGAGCTGTTTTTT
CDR3aa: CASSPGQDNTGELFF
d_gene: TRBD1
v_gene: TRBV7-9
abundance: .
j_gene: TRBJ2-2

CDR3nt: TGTGCCAGCAGCTTAGATTTTTACGAGCAGTACTTC
CDR3aa: CASSLDFYEQYF
d_gene: .
v_gene: TRBV7-9
abundance: .
j_gene: TRBJ2-7

CDR3nt: TGTGCCAGCAGCTTATTAGGACAGGGGATCTACAATGAGCAGTTCTTC
CDR3aa: CASSLLGQGIYNEQFF
d_gene: TRBD1
v_gene: TRBV13
abundance: .
j_gene: TRBJ2-1

CDR3nt: TGTGCCAGCATCTACGGGGGGATGAATGGCTACACCTTC
CDR3aa: CASIYGGMNGYTF
d_gene: .
v_gene: TRBV2
abundance: .
j_gene: TRBJ1-2

CDR3nt: TGTGCCAGCAGTGAAGAGACTAATTCACCCCTCCACTTT
CDR3aa: CASSEETNSPLHF
d_gene: .
v_gene: TRBV2
abundance: .
j_gene: TRBJ1-6

CDR3nt: TGTGCCAGCAGTTTGGTCCCCACTAGCACAGATACGCAGTATTTT
CDR3aa: CASSLVPTSTDTQYF
d_gene: .
v_gene: TRBV27
abundance: .
j_gene: TRBJ2-3

CDR3nt: TGTGCCAGCAGCTCGGGCCCCTTAGGGACCGGGGAGCTGTTTTTT
CDR3aa: CASSSGPLGTGELFF
d_gene: .
v_gene: TRBV5-4
abundance: once
j_gene: TRBJ2-2

CDR3nt: TGTGCCAGCTGGGCGGGGGGCTACGAGCAGTACTTC
CDR3aa: CASWAGGYEQYF
d_gene: TRBD2
v_gene: TRBV2
abundance: .
j_gene: TRBJ2-7

CDR3nt: TGTGCCAGCAGCGTTGGGACAGCCGCTTTCGAAGTCTATGGCTACACCTTC
CDR3aa: CASSVGTAAFEVYGYTF
d_gene: TRBD1
v_gene: TRBV5-4
abundance: .
j_gene: TRBJ1-2

CDR3nt: TGTGCCAGCAGTTACCGGGGCCGGGTGTCCTACGAGCAGTACTTC
CDR3aa: CASSYRGRVSYEQYF
d_gene: .
v_gene: TRBV28
abundance: once
j_gene: TRBJ2-7

CDR3nt: TGTGCCAGCAGTTACTCAGAACCGACAGTTACTGAAGCTTTCTTT
CDR3aa: CASSYSEPTVTEAFF
d_gene: .
v_gene: TRBV6-5
abundance: .
j_gene: TRBJ1-1

CDR3nt: TGCGCCAGCAGCCAAGGTAGCTGGAACACTGAAGCTTTCTTT
CDR3aa: CASSQGSWNTEAFF
d_gene: .
v_gene: TRBV4-1
abundance: few
j_gene: TRBJ1-1

CDR3nt: TGTGCCAGCAGTTTTGGGACTAGCGGGAGGGCCGCTCAGCAAGAGACCCAGTACTTC
CDR3aa: CASSFGTSGRAAQQETQYF
d_gene: TRBD2
v_gene: TRBV28
abundance: .
j_gene: TRBJ2-5

CDR3nt: TGTGCCAGTAGTAGTATGGCAGGGGTCAATGAGCAGTTCTTC
CDR3aa: CASSSMAGVNEQFF
d_gene: .
v_gene: TRBV19
abundance: .
j_gene: TRBJ2-1

CDR3nt: TGCGCCAGCAGCTTCGGACAGGGGTTGAACACTGAAGCTTTCTTT
CDR3aa: CASSFGQGLNTEAFF
d_gene: TRBD1
v_gene: TRBV5-1
abundance: .
j_gene: TRBJ1-1

CDR3nt: TGTGCCAGCAGCTTAGAATGGGGCTCCGAGCAGTACTTC
CDR3aa: CASSLEWGSEQYF
d_gene: .
v_gene: TRBV7-6
abundance: .
j_gene: TRBJ2-7

CDR3nt: TGTGCCAGCAGCGCGGGACAGGGGATAGACACTGAAGCTTTCTTT
CDR3aa: CASSAGQGIDTEAFF
d_gene: TRBD1
v_gene: TRBV28
abundance: few
j_gene: TRBJ1-1

CDR3nt: TGTGCCAGCAGTTTGTCGGGGGGAGCTAACTATGGCTACACCTTC
CDR3aa: CASSLSGGANYGYTF
d_gene: .
v_gene: TRBV27
abundance: many
j_gene: TRBJ1-2